Listed below are T cell receptor beta chains from one sample, sequenced in a study of Graves' ophthalmopathy and Graves' hyperthyroidism. TCRdb passed the multiplex PCR reads through MiXCR, listing each CDR3 protein once. The repertoire has hundreds of thousands of distinct CDR3 sequences, under 50% of them found once; the top ten carry over 2.5%. The sequenced sample consisted of peripheral blood. These TCRs come from an adult man with Graves' ophthalmopathy. CDR3s include the opening cysteine and the closing phenylalanine or tryptophan.

J gene,V gene,CDR3 protein
TRBJ2-7,TRBV7-2,CASSVGQGLRYEQYF
TRBJ1-2,TRBV13,CASAPLWGVRGYTF
TRBJ2-2,TRBV7-2,CASSLDLANTGELFF
TRBJ1-4,TRBV19,CASSMGVGEKLVF
TRBJ1-5,TRBV11-3,CASSNWTGEFQPQHF
-,TRBV5-1,CASSPRQGRHNEQFF
TRBJ2-5,TRBV24-1,CATSGKVAGGPETQYF
TRBJ2-7,TRBV7-6,CASSSRTGGSYEQYF
TRBJ2-7,TRBV7-9,CASGNQLFSYEQYF
TRBJ2-2,TRBV10-3,CASSDSYTGELFF
TRBJ1-4,TRBV25-1,CASSEGRSEKLFF
TRBJ2-3,TRBV9,CASSRGLFTDTQYF
TRBJ2-7,TRBV10-3,CAIARDNSYEQYF
TRBJ2-7,TRBV6-6,CASSYSERDEQYF
TRBJ1-4,TRBV6-5,CASSSRPHGVDNEKLFF
TRBJ2-5,TRBV12-3/TRBV12-4,CASTGSPSRETQYF
TRBJ2-2,TRBV9,CASSQGEGGELFF
TRBJ1-1,TRBV7-9,CASIGDSNTEAFF
TRBJ1-2,TRBV6-5,CASSYGGFSGYTF
-,TRBV25-1,CASSARAPGGFGETQYF
TRBJ1-1,TRBV3-1,CASSQGQKYTEAFF
TRBJ1-1,TRBV11-2,CASDTGGTEAFF
TRBJ1-2,TRBV2,CASSEGLSRGGYTF
TRBJ2-7,TRBV20-1,CSARQPGSSSYEQYF
TRBJ1-1,TRBV29-1,CSVEDMGVSEAFF
TRBJ2-2,TRBV19,CASSTGVTGELFF
TRBJ1-3,TRBV7-8,CASRGGHGNTIYF
TRBJ1-2,TRBV6-1,CASSEGLGYTF
TRBJ1-2,TRBV19,CASSTSLRGGGYTF
TRBJ1-1,TRBV15,CATSRREGRNTEAFF
TRBJ2-2,TRBV6-4,CASSYQQSFF
TRBJ1-1,TRBV29-1,CSVEDDLTGAVTEAFF
TRBJ2-7,TRBV29-1,CSVEGRKSGTSGVYEQYF
TRBJ2-5,TRBV3-1,CASSLQGSETQYF
TRBJ2-3,TRBV15,CATSRAGTYTF
TRBJ2-7,TRBV20-1,CSLGLAGDEQYF
TRBJ2-7,TRBV15,CASSRGRSSYEQHF
TRBJ2-1,TRBV10-3,CAISASMAEQFF
TRBJ1-6,TRBV2,CASTRGTRGSPLHF
TRBJ1-2,TRBV5-1,CASSPRQGTGYTF
TRBJ1-6,TRBV2,CASSSTHGGRNSPLHF
TRBJ1-2,TRBV20-1,CSASNRDNYGYTF
TRBJ2-6,TRBV4-1,CASSRYSGANVLTF
TRBJ1-4,TRBV13,CASSSGTGLAEKLFF
TRBJ2-5,TRBV11-2,CASSPVGGGALQETQYF
TRBJ1-2,TRBV25-1,CASSAHGPYGYTF
TRBJ1-1,TRBV7-9,CASRPQGNTEAFF
TRBJ1-5,TRBV15,CATSRDHRGLSQPQHF
TRBJ1-1,TRBV5-1,CASSRSGRDTEAFF
TRBJ2-6,TRBV20-1,CSARVPGRTNVLTF
TRBJ1-6,TRBV20-1,CSARDPGAESPLHF
TRBJ2-5,TRBV19,CASSIGTGWSSGETQYF
TRBJ2-6,TRBV20-1,CSAGGLANVLTF
TRBJ1-1,TRBV5-1,CASSPSPGTPDTEAFF
TRBJ1-1,TRBV6-5,CASRRTVNTEAFF
TRBJ2-5,TRBV5-8,CASSLAERGTGEETQYF
TRBJ1-1,TRBV19,CASSSGRLNTEAFF
-,TRBV29-1,CSVARTSGYPNEQFF
TRBJ2-7,TRBV5-4,CASSYPGGTYEQYF
TRBJ2-7,TRBV29-1,CSSSDGAYEQYF